This T cell receptor beta chain was sequenced for a study of T cells in Graves' hyperthyroidism and ophthalmopathy (dated by TCRdb to 2018 to 2020). Regarding the study in general: Peripheral blood was sampled at the time of initial diagnosis, prior to any treatment. In addition, the study compared T-cell repertoires in thyroid tissue and in blood from roughly six Graves' hyperthyroidism patients. Following sampling, methimazole starting at 30 mg daily was given to hyperthyroidism patients, and high-dose intravenous methylprednisolone was given to ophthalmopathy patients. The 80 to 100 discovery patients were randomly divided into training and test sets at a 7:3 ratio. The paper reports TCR Vbeta CDR3 sequencing of 130 to 150 peripheral blood samples: under 45 ophthalmopathy, over 70 hyperthyroidism and around 17 progressor patients. TCR V-J signatures able to tell the groups apart were searched for in a discovery cohort of 100 patients, of whom more than 40 had Graves' ophthalmopathy and roughly 58 had stable Graves' hyperthyroidism. An independent validation cohort of fewer than 20 hyperthyroidism patients and over 15 patients who later progressed to ophthalmopathy tested prospective prediction of ophthalmopathy. What the authors observed across the whole study: Blood samples also contained most of the expanded thyroid clonotypes (frequency above 0.001), which suggests that blood repertoires may reflect thyroid immune responses. Sample size was not statistically predetermined, and investigators were not blinded to group allocation. In validation, progression to ophthalmopathy was predicted by the model with 70.59% sensitivity and 72.22% specificity, a median of 6.5 months before onset. In cross-validation, a model built on a 13 V-J signature told ophthalmopathy apart from stable hyperthyroidism with about 90% sensitivity and approximately 81% specificity, and in testing the same model reached 80%/75%.

Taken from the germline V gene, the CDR1 and CDR2 loops are ENHRY and SYGVKD. Here V drops 10 bases and J drops 6 bases, and the junction holds 3 bases not matched to any gene. The CDR3 runs 12 amino acids, cysteine and phenylalanine included. CDR3 DNA only is kept here, 36 bases in frame from base 1. As regards this clonotype: Which antigen it targets is not known. Base qualities are missing; no much larger clone stands one base away.

A patient counted as having stable Graves' hyperthyroidism if no progression to ophthalmopathy occurred over 18 months of follow-up. Hyperthyroidism patients were newly diagnosed, with disease duration under 2 months, and aged 18 to 65 years. Any patient with an uncontrolled infection, another autoimmune disease, pregnancy or lactation was excluded. Diagnoses were established on the basis of clinical symptoms, serum thyroxine and TRAb, thyroid ultrasound, and orbital computed tomography. PBMCs were isolated from 8 to 10 ml of fresh peripheral blood by Ficoll-Paque density gradient centrifugation. Total RNA was extracted using Trizol reagent, and RNA quality was assessed on an Agilent 2100 Bioanalyzer. The TCR beta CDR3 regions were amplified from RNA transcripts. For the first round of RT-PCR on the TCR CDR3, the HTBI primer set was used together with the Qiagen OneStep RT-PCR kit. A second multiplex PCR round built the libraries, followed by size selection and purification. Paired-end sequencing of the libraries was performed with 100 bp reads on an Illumina HiSeq2000. Per the authors' processing: SOAPnuke was used to process the raw data, removing reads that contained adapters or uncalled bases, had a mean Phred below 15, or lacked an exact match to the constant primer or identifier. COPE v1.2.5 was used to merge the high-quality paired reads, and each unique nucleotide sequence was defined as a clonotype. Clonotypes were aligned to IMGT TRBV, TRBD and TRBJ reference segments using MiTCR v1.1. Analysis was restricted to V-J combinations with a frequency above 0.0001, which covered 99% to 99.2% of repertoires. A TCS score was defined as the ratio of F50 (clonal expansion) to E x V (chaos), with BLOSUM62-based TCRdist applied between CDR3 peptides within each V-J. Welch's t-statistics and random forest reduced fewer than 550 V-J features to fewer than 15, which were used in a naive Bayes classifier (R e1071). The Morisita-Horn index was used to measure how similar the thyroid and blood repertoires were. The raw public data were reprocessed by TCRdb itself: fastp quality trimming at Q25, MiXCR clonotype calling, in-frame beta chains only. CDR3 protein sequences are deduplicated, and each keeps its most common genes and DNA. It is TCRdb's table, rather than the study itself, that gives the V and J calls and clone size. The sample table lists roughly 800,000 distinct CDR3 sequences, 38% of them with a count of one. Around 9.3% of the sample belongs to the ten largest clones.

The origin of this receptor is a man between 18 and 35 years old with Graves' hyperthyroidism. The chain couples TRBV10-3 to TRBJ1-3, and 10 bases in between align with TRBD1. Sequencing used blood. The CDR3 protein is CATGTGENTIYF. The DNA sequence is TGTGCCACCGGGACAGGGGAAAACACCATATATTTT.